These T cell receptor beta chains were read from a single sample in a study of T cells after yellow fever vaccination. Using its own MiXCR run on the 5' RACE reads, TCRdb lists one record per CDR3 protein. This table has 100,000 to 150,000 distinct CDR3 sequences, 8.9% appearing once. The sequencing here drew on CD8+ T cells sorted from PBMCs, taken on the day of the yellow fever booster vaccination. The receptor source for this set is a man aged 18 to 35 who received the YFV17D yellow fever vaccine. The conserved cysteine and the conserved F or W are not part of the CDR3 here. The D gene is left open where the match is weak.

D gene: TRBD1; V gene: TRBV20-1; CDR3 protein: SAEQGSYEQY
D gene: -; V gene: TRBV11-3; CDR3 protein: ASSLVTRDSPYNEQF
D gene: -; V gene: TRBV2; CDR3 protein: ATLPGTGVNQPQH
D gene: TRBD1; V gene: TRBV27; CDR3 protein: ASSPRTGYMGSPLH
D gene: TRBD1; V gene: TRBV11-1; CDR3 protein: ASSPRDRVDEQF
D gene: TRBD1; V gene: TRBV29-1; CDR3 protein: SAWDSYSNQPQH
D gene: -; V gene: TRBV20-1; CDR3 protein: SARAPAGELF
D gene: -; V gene: TRBV20-1; CDR3 protein: SASISLPTTDTQY
D gene: -; V gene: TRBV7-9; CDR3 protein: ASSWDPDNEQF
D gene: TRBD1; V gene: TRBV28; CDR3 protein: ASSFGTGMGIANEKLF
D gene: -; V gene: TRBV6-5; CDR3 protein: ASSLLTRGPYEQY
D gene: TRBD1; V gene: TRBV7-9; CDR3 protein: ASSRDGDRGRNIQY
D gene: TRBD2; V gene: TRBV7-2; CDR3 protein: ASSLGSSGGWAKNIQY
D gene: TRBD1; V gene: TRBV5-1; CDR3 protein: ASSLFSGGQDTQY
D gene: -; V gene: TRBV7-8; CDR3 protein: ASSLGDAGTDTQY
D gene: TRBD1; V gene: TRBV19; CDR3 protein: ASSRVGQNEQF
D gene: -; V gene: TRBV7-9; CDR3 protein: ASSPKGGLEAF
D gene: -; V gene: TRBV12-3/TRBV12-4; CDR3 protein: ASRPQGHQPQH
D gene: -; V gene: TRBV7-6; CDR3 protein: ASSHRVPATETQY
D gene: -; V gene: TRBV4-1; CDR3 protein: ASSQLGVGDGYTGELF
D gene: TRBD1; V gene: TRBV6-5; CDR3 protein: ASSYEGAGEAF
D gene: TRBD2; V gene: TRBV10-3; CDR3 protein: AISEGTTSDTQY
D gene: -; V gene: TRBV5-4; CDR3 protein: ASSLGGSPYNEQF
D gene: TRBD1; V gene: TRBV4-1; CDR3 protein: ASSQDLDREGYGYT
D gene: -; V gene: TRBV6-5; CDR3 protein: ASSYAASGFTEAF
D gene: -; V gene: TRBV6-2/TRBV6-3; CDR3 protein: ASGFRENTEAF
D gene: -; V gene: TRBV5-1; CDR3 protein: ASSLEGNIQY
D gene: -; V gene: TRBV4-2; CDR3 protein: ASSQDLGRWTHIQY
D gene: TRBD1; V gene: TRBV7-9; CDR3 protein: ASSSGTGGSEQY
D gene: -; V gene: TRBV9; CDR3 protein: ASRKDSQETQY
D gene: TRBD1; V gene: TRBV6-2/TRBV6-3; CDR3 protein: ASSSGTGDPGELF
D gene: -; V gene: TRBV4-3; CDR3 protein: ASSQDHTGSSYNEQF
D gene: -; V gene: TRBV7-9; CDR3 protein: ASSSNDRALNQPQH
D gene: -; V gene: TRBV7-9; CDR3 protein: ASSLAGDGATDTQY
D gene: TRBD1; V gene: TRBV11-2; CDR3 protein: ASSLRYGQAYTGELF
D gene: -; V gene: TRBV6-5; CDR3 protein: ASSPSGGSGNTIH
D gene: -; V gene: TRBV5-4; CDR3 protein: ASSGPILDRGTGELF
D gene: -; V gene: TRBV4-1; CDR3 protein: ASSQDVTSGQPQH
D gene: -; V gene: TRBV6-2/TRBV6-3; CDR3 protein: ASQNTFARPQH
D gene: -; V gene: TRBV23-1; CDR3 protein: ASVAGLPQH
D gene: TRBD1; V gene: TRBV27; CDR3 protein: ASSLSTGTGFNEQF